This entry is about one TCR beta chain. The data were obtained in a study of blood T cell repertoires in COVID-19. Produced via immunoSEQ multiplex PCR; TCRdb's table is partial and in-frame only. The repertoire has approximately 500,000 clones, approximately 87% of them found once; the top ten carry 1.5% to 2%. Symptom resolution, clearance, or two negative PCRs marked donors in Cohort 3 as recovered. Input material: PBMCs or T cells enriched from blood (not recorded which). The TCR originated in a woman between 35 and 50 years old who had recovered from COVID-19.

The CDR3 loop reads CASSLATNTGELFF. In nucleotides, the CDR3 is TGTGCCAGCAGCTTAGCCACAAACACCGGGGAGCTGTTTTTT. The rearrangement joins TRBV11-3 to TRBJ2-2; no clear D. Trimming removed 1 base from V and 2 bases from J, with 5 bases in between. The CDR3 has 14 residues. Germline CDR1 is SGHNT and CDR2 is YENEEA.